The next 29 T cell receptor beta chains were all read from a single sample in a study of beta chain features in type 1 diabetes. The isolated RNA, all of it, was reverse transcribed, so expressed TCRB transcripts were what got sequenced. Method: immunoSEQ multiplex PCR; TCRdb's copy keeps in-frame clones and lacks some. Among fewer than 250,000 clones, roughly 70% were seen once, and the ten largest hold about 0.05%. Sequencing was carried out using naive CD4+ T cells from blood. The source of these receptors is a man aged 25-45 years in good health.

The chain links TRBV30 to TRBJ2-7; 8 positions agree with TRBD1. Germline V lookup: CDR1 GTSNPN, CDR2 SVGIG (reference sequence). With 5 bases clipped from V and 4 bases from J, the junction kept 4 bases outside the gene matches. This CDR3 is 12 amino acids long. CDR3 in amino acids: CAWDRGNYEQYF. The CDR3 DNA follows: TGTGCCTGGGACAGGGGAAATTACGAGCAGTACTTC.

This clone was found once. The chain joins TRBV7-2 to TRBJ2-2; a possible D gene is TRBD2 (6 bases). Germline V gene lookup returns CDR1 SGHTA and CDR2 FQGNSA. The CDR3 runs to 13 residues. Deletions cut 5 bases from V and 5 bases from J, with 9 bases between. The DNA for the CDR3 is TGTGCCAGCAGCCCCGGGGGTACCGGGGAGCTGTTTTTT. It yields the protein CASSPGGTGELFF.

The sample holds a few counts of this clone. Written as DNA, the CDR3 is TGTGCCAGCAGCCCCCTCGGGACCAAGAGCTCCTACGAGCAGTACTTC. Amino acid sequence: CASSPLGTKSSYEQYF. The chain has TRBV13 and TRBJ2-7, with D possibly being TRBD1 or TRBD2 (5 bases each). Trimming left V 5 bases short and J 0 bases short, with 17 bases between. The CDR3 length is 16 residues. Germline V CDR1 and CDR2: PRHDT, FYEKMQ (reference sequence).

In its sample, this clone was seen a few times. J is TRBJ2-1 and V is TRBV7-2; the D is unclear. The CDR3 has 15 residues. Trimming removed 5 bases at V and 0 bases at J, with 11 bases between. In germline, CDR1 is SGHTA, CDR2 FQGNSA. CDR3 amino acids: CASSPPHSSYNEQFF. CDR3 nucleotide sequence: TGTGCCAGCAGCCCCCCACACAGCTCCTACAATGAGCAGTTCTTC.

In its sample, this clone was seen a few times. This chain joins TRBV30 and TRBJ2-5, with D perhaps TRBD2 (5 bases). This CDR3 region has 15 residues. V lost 2 bases and J lost 0, with 13 bases in between. Germline V gene sequence: CDR1 GTSNPN, CDR2 SVGIG (reference sequence). CDR3 amino acids: CAWSTREGYQETQYF. The CDR3 nucleotides read TGTGCCTGGAGTACCCGGGAAGGCTACCAAGAGACCCAGTACTTC. Supplemented by reference TRBV30 and TRBJ2-5, the full variable domain reads SQTIHQWPATLVQPVGSPLSLECTVEGTSNPNLYWYRQAAGRGLQLLFYSVGIGQISSEVPQNLSASRPQDRQFILSSKKLLLSDSGFYLCAWSTREGYQETQYFGPGTRLLVL.

This clone turned up a few times. V gene TRBV30 combines with J gene TRBJ2-5; 7 bases align to TRBD1. V was clipped by 0 bases and J by 5 bases; unmatched bases: 9. From germline, CDR1 is GTSNPN and CDR2 SVGIG (reference sequence). There are 15 residues in the CDR3. The CDR3 sequence is CAWSVSTRRGETQYF. The DNA for the CDR3 is TGTGCCTGGAGTGTCTCGACCCGCAGGGGGGAGACCCAGTACTTC.

The chain carries TRBV5-1 and TRBJ2-7; D ambiguous. CDR1 SGHRS and CDR2 YFSETQ come from the germline V gene. V lost 0 bases, J lost 0 bases, and 10 bases lay in between. This CDR3 comprises 15 residues. CDR3 DNA: TGCGCCAGCAGCTTGGACGTCGGGCCCTCCTACGAGCAGTACTTC. As protein: CASSLDVGPSYEQYF.

This clone has a handful of counts. This chain joins TRBV29-1 and TRBJ2-3, with D perhaps assigned TRBD1 or TRBD2 (5 bases each). The CDR3 is made up of 14 amino acids. With 4 bases removed from V and 2 bases from J, the gap between germline ends came to 13 bases. Germline-derived CDR1 and CDR2 are SQVTM and ANQGSEA. CDR3 residues: CSVVVRGATDTQYF. The CDR3 nucleotides are TGCAGCGTTGTAGTCAGAGGGGCCACAGATACGCAGTATTTT.

This clone was recorded a few times. The rearrangement joins TRBV7-2 to TRBJ2-7; D gene ambiguous. Germline CDR1 is SGHTA and CDR2 is FQGNSA. This CDR3 region has 15 residues. V lost 2 bases and J lost 2, with 13 bases in between. CDR3 protein: CASSLRGSPTYEQYF. CDR3 nucleotides: TGTGCCAGCAGCTTACGTGGTAGCCCAACCTACGAGCAGTACTTC.

This clone was recorded a few times. This chain connects TRBV9 to TRBJ1-1, with 8 positions matching TRBD1. There are 14 residues in the CDR3. Germline V CDR1 and CDR2: SGDLS, YYNGEE. V shed 3 bases and J 3 bases; nucleotides not matched to a gene: 4. CDR3 sequence: CASSGTGSDTEAFF. CDR3 DNA sequence: TGTGCCAGCAGCGGGACAGGGTCGGACACTGAAGCTTTCTTT. Drawing the rest from reference TRBV9 and TRBJ1-1, the complete variable domain is DSGVTQTPKHLITATGQRVTLRCSPRSGDLSVYWYQQSLDQGLQFLIQYYNGEERAKGNILERFSAQQFPDLHSELNLSSLELGDSALYFCASSGTGSDTEAFFGQGTRLTVV.

The chain is built from TRBV11-2 and TRBJ2-1; 15 nucleotides line up with TRBD2. CDR1 and CDR2 from the germline V gene are SGHAT and FQNNGV. Trimming at V came to 5 bases and at J to 6 bases, leaving 11 bases not matched to a gene. This CDR3 has 18 amino acids. The CDR3: CASSPARGLAGGFNEQFF. As DNA, the CDR3 is TGTGCCAGCAGCCCAGCGAGGGGACTAGCGGGAGGATTCAATGAGCAGTTCTTC.

This clone was seen a few times. The chain employs TRBV27 and TRBJ1-5; TRBD1 aligns across 7 bases. With 6 bases clipped from V and 6 bases from J, the junction kept 11 bases outside the gene matches. This CDR3 spans 15 amino acids. The V gene's germline CDR1 is MNHEY and CDR2 SMNVEV (reference sequence). This chain's CDR3 is CASRTTGVRSQPQHF. The DNA for the CDR3 is TGTGCCAGCAGAACAACAGGGGTCCGAAGTCAGCCCCAGCATTTT.

This clone has a single count. This chain's CDR3 is CAWSDLRGYGYTF. DNA for the CDR3: TGTGCCTGGTCTGACCTGAGGGGCTATGGCTACACCTTC. This rearrangement joins TRBV30 to TRBJ1-2; possibly TRBD1 for D (5 bases). This CDR3 spans 13 amino acids. Germline V lookup: CDR1 GTSNPN, CDR2 SVGIG (reference sequence). The germline V and J ends were trimmed by 5 bases and 4 bases, with 14 bases remaining between them.

The chain has TRBV30 and TRBJ1-2; D is possibly TRBD1 (6 bases). This CDR3 region has 15 residues. Germline CDR1 GTSNPN, CDR2 SVGIG (reference sequence). CDR3 in DNA: TGTTCTCAACCCGCGGGCGGACAGCCTAACTATGGCTACACCTTC. As protein: CSQPAGGQPNYGYTF.

The rearrangement uses TRBV30 and TRBJ1-1; D is uncertain. Trimming stripped 4 bases from V and 7 bases from J, with 16 bases between. Germline CDR1 GTSNPN, CDR2 SVGIG (reference sequence). The CDR3 runs to 13 residues. The CDR3 bases are TGTGCCTGGAACAAGGAGGAGGGCCTTGAAGCTTTCTTT. Translating it yields CAWNKEEGLEAFF.

The V call is TRBV2, the J call TRBJ2-1; tentatively, D is TRBD1 (6 bases). CDR1 SNHLY and CDR2 FYNNEI come from the germline V gene. CDR3 length: 12 amino acids. The CDR3 DNA reads as TGTGTCCAGGGGAGCTCCTACAATGAGCAGTTCTTC. It encodes CVQGSSYNEQFF.

The sample holds a few counts of this clone. The chain joins TRBV30 to TRBJ1-3; D is uncertain. V was pared by 6 bases and J by 5 bases, with 14 bases between. Germline V gives CDR1 GTSNPN, CDR2 SVGIG (reference sequence). The CDR3 contains 13 residues. The CDR3 loop is CACHEERRNTIYF. CDR3 bases: TGTGCCTGTCATGAGGAGAGACGAAACACCATATATTTT. The full variable domain, with the rest looked up from reference TRBV30 and TRBJ1-3, is SQTIHQWPATLVQPVGSPLSLECTVEGTSNPNLYWYRQAAGRGLQLLFYSVGIGQISSEVPQNLSASRPQDRQFILSSKKLLLSDSGFYLCACHEERRNTIYFGEGSWLTVV.

This rearrangement joins TRBV6-1 to TRBJ2-7; TRBD2 agrees at 12 bases. The CDR3 extends over 18 amino acids. Trimming at V came to 3 bases and at J to 1 base, leaving 10 bases not matched to a gene. CDR1 is MNHNS, CDR2 SASEGT, per germline. CDR3 protein: CASSDRLAGDILSYEQYF. As DNA, the CDR3 is TGTGCCAGCAGTGACCGACTAGCGGGAGATATCTTGTCCTACGAGCAGTACTTC.

This chain uses TRBV7-9 with TRBJ1-2; 8 positions match TRBD1. The CDR3 is 13 residues long. The germline gives CDR1 SEHNR, CDR2 FQNEAQ (reference sequence). With V trimmed by 5 bases and J by 6 bases, 5 bases remained unmatched. This CDR3 is CASSPQGVDGYTF. CDR3 bases: TGTGCCAGCAGCCCACAGGGGGTGGATGGCTACACCTTC.

The chain employs TRBV30 and TRBJ1-2, with D possibly matching TRBD1 (5 bases). The V gene's germline CDR1 is GTSNPN and CDR2 SVGIG (reference sequence). Trimming took off 2 bases at V and 0 bases at J, with 13 bases between the two ends. The CDR3 spans 15 residues. As DNA, the CDR3 is TGTGCCTGGAGTCGACAGACCTCAGCTAACTATGGCTACACCTTC. Its translation: CAWSRQTSANYGYTF.

This sequence joins TRBV6-5 and TRBJ2-3; D gene uncertain. Trimming took off 5 bases at V and 7 bases at J, with 16 bases between the two ends. The germline V gene has CDR1 MNHEY and CDR2 SVGAGI. This CDR3 has 14 residues. The CDR3: CASSEESTGYTQYF. CDR3 DNA: TGTGCCAGCAGTGAAGAATCCACGGGTTATACGCAGTATTTT.

This sequence joins TRBV13 and TRBJ2-1; D perhaps matches TRBD2 (6 bases). This CDR3 comprises 15 residues. V lost 5 bases and J 0 bases, leaving 11 bases between the germline ends. From germline, CDR1 is PRHDT and CDR2 FYEKMQ (reference sequence). CDR3 DNA sequence: TGTGCCAGCAGCCCCGGGACTGGCTCCTACAATGAGCAGTTCTTC. Translating it yields CASSPGTGSYNEQFF. The full variable domain, with the rest looked up from reference TRBV13 and TRBJ2-1, is AAGVIQSPRHLIKEKRETATLKCYPIPRHDTVYWYQQGPGQDPQFLISFYEKMQSDKGSIPDRFSAQQFSDYHSELNMSSLELGDSALYFCASSPGTGSYNEQFFGPGTRLTVL.

The chain couples TRBV4-3 to TRBJ2-1; TRBD2 aligns across 13 bases. Germline CDR1 LGHNA, CDR2 YSLEER. J gave up 0 bases and V 1 base, and 0 bases lay outside the gene matches. This CDR3 has 17 residues. This chain's CDR3 is CASSQGTSGSSYNEQFF. The CDR3, as DNA: TGCGCCAGCAGCCAAGGGACTAGCGGGAGCTCCTACAATGAGCAGTTCTTC.

This clone was counted a few times. The chain carries TRBV27 and TRBJ1-2; D is unclear. V gave up 8 bases and J gave up 5 bases, with 9 bases separating them. The CDR3 has 11 amino acids. The germline CDR1 and CDR2 sequences are MNHEY and SMNVEV (reference sequence). CDR3 in amino acids: CASGVRYGYTF. The DNA of the CDR3 is TGTGCCAGCGGAGTTCGGTATGGCTACACCTTC.

For this clone: Additional DNA sequences in this sample encode the identical CDR3. J is TRBJ1-2 and V is TRBV30; D is uncertain. Germline CDR1 is GTSNPN and CDR2 is SVGIG (reference sequence). Trimming took off 1 base at V and 3 bases at J, with 6 bases between the two ends. The CDR3 runs 12 residues. The DNA for the CDR3 is TGTGCCTGGAGTGAAGAAGACTATGGCTACACCTTC. As protein: CAWSEEDYGYTF.

This clone was seen only a few times. The V gene is TRBV7-9, the J gene TRBJ2-1, with a possible D match to TRBD1 (5 bases). The V gene's germline CDR1 is SEHNR and CDR2 FQNEAQ (reference sequence). The V end was cut by 3 bases, the J end by 4 bases, with 7 bases between. There are 13 residues in the CDR3. The CDR3 is CASSLTAYNEQFF. The CDR3 DNA sequence: TGTGCCAGCAGCTTGACAGCTTACAATGAGCAGTTCTTC.

The chain links TRBV23-1 to TRBJ1-1, with a weak D call TRBD1 (5 bases). TRBV23-1 is marked as an open reading frame, function uncertain. The CDR3 length is 15 residues. The V gene lost 4 bases and the J gene lost 8 bases, with 20 bases spanning the gap. DNA for the CDR3: TGCGCCAGCAGTCCTCCTCTTTTCCGGGGCGGCGAAGCTTTCTTT. Its protein is CASSPPLFRGGEAFF.

This clone was observed a single time. The J gene is TRBJ2-2, the V gene TRBV7-6; D may be TRBD2 (5 bases). Trimming stripped 5 bases from V and 7 bases from J, with 8 bases between. Germline values: CDR1 SGHVS, CDR2 FNYEAQ. CDR3 size: 12 residues. CDR3 sequence (DNA): TGTGCCAGCAGCACCGACTACGGGGAGCTGTTTTTT. Residues: CASSTDYGELFF.

This clone was found once. This sequence joins TRBV11-2 and TRBJ2-1; either TRBD1 or TRBD2 may fit D (6 bases each). Germline V gene lookup returns CDR1 SGHAT and CDR2 FQNNGV. The germline V and J ends were trimmed by 2 bases and 5 bases, with 13 bases remaining between them. CDR3 length: 15 amino acids. CDR3 region: CASSLWGARDNEQFF. The CDR3 coding sequence is TGTGCCAGCAGCTTATGGGGGGCGCGCGACAATGAGCAGTTCTTC.